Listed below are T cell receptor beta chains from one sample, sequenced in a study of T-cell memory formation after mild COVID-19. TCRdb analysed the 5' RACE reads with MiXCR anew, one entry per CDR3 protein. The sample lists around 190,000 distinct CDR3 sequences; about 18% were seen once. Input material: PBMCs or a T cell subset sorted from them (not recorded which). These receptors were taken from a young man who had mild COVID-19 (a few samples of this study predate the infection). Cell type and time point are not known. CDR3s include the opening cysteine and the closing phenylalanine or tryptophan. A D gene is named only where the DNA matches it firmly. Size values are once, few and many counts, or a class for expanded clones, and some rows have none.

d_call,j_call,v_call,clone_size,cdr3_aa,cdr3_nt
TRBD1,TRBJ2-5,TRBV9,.,CASSVANPGTDEETQYF,TGTGCCAGCAGCGTAGCTAATCCCGGGACAGATGAAGAGACCCAGTACTTC
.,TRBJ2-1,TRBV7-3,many,CASSLNYNEQFF,TGTGCCAGCAGCTTAAACTACAATGAGCAGTTCTTC
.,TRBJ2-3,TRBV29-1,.,CSARAPDTQYF,TGCAGCGCCCGGGCCCCAGATACGCAGTATTTT
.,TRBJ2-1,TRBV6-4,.,CASSDLSAGNSEQFF,TGTGCCAGCAGTGACTTATCCGCGGGGAATTCTGAGCAGTTCTTC
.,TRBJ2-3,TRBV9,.,CASSVGWGFTDTQYF,TGTGCCAGCAGCGTAGGTTGGGGATTCACAGATACGCAGTATTTT
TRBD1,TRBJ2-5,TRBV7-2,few,CASSSNGGQGETQYF,TGTGCCAGCAGCTCGAATGGGGGACAGGGGGAGACCCAGTACTTC
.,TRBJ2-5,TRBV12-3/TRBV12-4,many,CASRMSGAETQYF,TGTGCCAGCAGGATGTCAGGGGCAGAGACCCAGTACTTC
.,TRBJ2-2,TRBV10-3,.,CATRTSGTGELFF,TGTGCCACCCGGACCAGTGGCACCGGGGAGCTGTTTTTT
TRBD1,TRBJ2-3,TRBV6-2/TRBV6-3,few,CASSPRQGARDTQYF,TGTGCCAGCAGTCCACGACAGGGGGCAAGAGATACGCAGTATTTT
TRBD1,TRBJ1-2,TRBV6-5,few,CASTHGDRHPGGRGYTF,TGTGCCAGCACCCACGGGGACAGACACCCCGGGGGTAGGGGCTACACCTTC
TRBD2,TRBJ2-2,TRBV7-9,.,CASSSPATTGGASGELFF,TGTGCCAGCAGCTCACCCGCTACCACCGGGGGGGCCTCCGGGGAGCTGTTTTTT
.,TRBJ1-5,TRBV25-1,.,CASSDGTSNQPQHF,TGTGCCAGCAGTGACGGGACGAGCAATCAGCCCCAGCATTTT
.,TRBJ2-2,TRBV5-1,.,CASRIEGNTGELFF,TGCGCCAGCAGAATTGAAGGGAACACCGGGGAGCTGTTTTTT
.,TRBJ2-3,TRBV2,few,CASSEALDTQYF,TGTGCCAGCAGTGAAGCTTTGGATACGCAGTATTTT
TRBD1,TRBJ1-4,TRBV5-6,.,CASSLRQGYEKLFF,TGTGCCAGCAGCCTTCGACAGGGATATGAAAAACTGTTTTTT
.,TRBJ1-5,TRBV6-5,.,CASSLNGVGQPQHF,TGTGCCAGCAGTTTAAATGGTGTGGGTCAGCCCCAGCATTTT
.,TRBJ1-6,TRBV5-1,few,CASSFVGGSDSPLHF,TGCGCCAGCAGCTTCGTCGGGGGCTCGGATTCACCCCTCCACTTT
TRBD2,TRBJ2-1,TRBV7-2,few,CASSLGLAGVPEQFF,TGTGCCAGCAGCCTAGGGCTAGCGGGGGTCCCCGAGCAGTTCTTC
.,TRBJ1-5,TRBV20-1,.,CSAPGGVPYSNQPQHF,TGCAGTGCTCCCGGTGGAGTCCCCTATAGCAATCAGCCCCAGCATTTT
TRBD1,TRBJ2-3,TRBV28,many,CASSPDPGQGSDTQYF,TGTGCCAGCAGTCCAGACCCGGGACAGGGCTCAGATACGCAGTATTTT
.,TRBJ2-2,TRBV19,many,CASSIIQQTGELFF,TGTGCCAGTAGTATAATCCAGCAGACCGGGGAGCTGTTTTTT
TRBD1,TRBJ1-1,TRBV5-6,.,CASSMTGGGVTEAFF,TGTGCCAGCAGCATGACAGGGGGCGGTGTCACTGAAGCTTTCTTT
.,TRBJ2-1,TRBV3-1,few,CASSQGPYNEQFF,TGTGCCAGCAGCCAAGGCCCGTACAATGAGCAGTTCTTC
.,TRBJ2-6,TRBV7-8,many,CASSLAGLDFSGANVLTF,TGTGCCAGCAGCTTAGCAGGGTTGGACTTCTCTGGGGCCAACGTCCTGACTTTC
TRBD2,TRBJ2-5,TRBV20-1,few,CSVSRLAGGQETQYF,TGCAGTGTCAGCCGACTAGCGGGGGGCCAGGAGACCCAGTACTTC
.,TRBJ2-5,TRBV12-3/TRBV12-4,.,CASSSGFQETQYF,TGTGCCAGCAGTTCAGGGTTCCAAGAGACCCAGTACTTC
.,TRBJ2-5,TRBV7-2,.,CASSLAPGPETQYF,TGTGCCAGCAGCTTAGCGCCAGGGCCTGAGACCCAGTACTTC